Listed below are T cell receptor beta chains from one sample, sequenced in a study of T-cell memory formation after mild COVID-19. TCRdb analysed the 5' RACE reads with MiXCR anew, one entry per CDR3 protein. The sample records about 400,000 distinct CDR3 sequences, roughly 18% being singletons. Sequenced: PBMCs or a T cell subset sorted from them (not recorded which). These receptors all come from a man younger than 35 who had mild COVID-19 (a few samples of this study predate the infection). Cell type and time point are not known. CDR3s include the opening cysteine and the closing phenylalanine or tryptophan. D genes are given only for firm matches. Clone sizes are given selectively: once, few, many, or a class where the clone is expanded.

clone size,J gene,D gene,V gene,CDR3 DNA,CDR3 protein
few,TRBJ1-1,-,TRBV4-1,TGCGCCAGCAGACGCTCAAGGCAGGGGCCTGAAGCTTTCTTT,CASRRSRQGPEAFF
once,TRBJ1-4,-,TRBV12-3/TRBV12-4,TGTGCCAGCAGTTTAGGCCGGGGGGGCAGGGCAACTAATGAAAAACTGTTTTTT,CASSLGRGGRATNEKLFF
-,TRBJ2-5,TRBD1,TRBV20-1,TGCAGTGCTAGGGCCGGGACAGAAGAGACCCAGTACTTC,CSARAGTEETQYF
-,TRBJ2-5,-,TRBV4-1,TGCGCCAGCAGCCAAGCGGTACAGGAGACCCAGTACTTC,CASSQAVQETQYF
once,TRBJ1-1,-,TRBV4-2,TGTGCCAGCAGCCCACCAGCCTGGGGTAACACTGAAGCTTTCTTT,CASSPPAWGNTEAFF
few,TRBJ2-3,-,TRBV15,TGTGCCACCAGCAGAGCCCTTCTTCAGGTCCGCACAGATACGCAGTATTTT,CATSRALLQVRTDTQYF
-,TRBJ2-4,-,TRBV24-1,TGTGCCACCAAGGCCTCCAGAGCTCTAGCCAAAAACATTCAGTACTTC,CATKASRALAKNIQYF
few,TRBJ1-5,-,TRBV19,TGTGCCAGTGGTTGGGCGGGGTATCAGCCCCAGCATTTT,CASGWAGYQPQHF
-,TRBJ1-1,-,TRBV11-2,TGTGCCAGCAGCTTAAATTTCGGGGCGAGGCGGGCGAACACTGAAGCTTTCTTT,CASSLNFGARRANTEAFF
-,TRBJ1-2,-,TRBV12-3/TRBV12-4,TGTGCCAGCAGTTTGCTAGGGCCTAACTATGGCTACACCTTC,CASSLLGPNYGYTF
-,TRBJ2-1,-,TRBV5-5,TGTGCCAGCAGCTTGGGAGGGGACCCTACTTACAATGAGCAGTTCTTC,CASSLGGDPTYNEQFF
-,TRBJ1-1,-,TRBV7-9,TGTGCCAGCAGCGCCGCGGACCCGAACACTGAAGCTTTCTTT,CASSAADPNTEAFF
-,TRBJ2-3,TRBD2,TRBV6-5,TGTGCCAGCAGTTACTCCGGGGGGGAAGATACGCAGTATTTT,CASSYSGGEDTQYF
few,TRBJ1-1,-,TRBV6-4,TGTGCCAGCTTGCAGACACGCACTGAAGCTTTCTTT,CASLQTRTEAFF
-,TRBJ1-2,TRBD1,TRBV20-1,TGCAGTGCTAGTGATGTTACAGGGGGAAGTGTCTACACCTTC,CSASDVTGGSVYTF
few,TRBJ1-1,-,TRBV7-8,TGTGCCAGCAGCCTGGTGGGGACGGTGAACACTGAAGCTTTCTTT,CASSLVGTVNTEAFF
few,TRBJ1-2,TRBD1,TRBV7-3,TGTGCCAGCAGCCTCTCGAGGACAGGGTCTGGTGGCTACACCTTC,CASSLSRTGSGGYTF
-,TRBJ2-1,-,TRBV29-1,TGCAGCGTTGAACTGAGCTCCTACAATGAGCAGTTCTTC,CSVELSSYNEQFF
few,TRBJ2-1,TRBD2,TRBV7-6,TGTGCCAGCAGTTGGGCGGGGGGATCGGATGAGCAGTTCTTC,CASSWAGGSDEQFF
few,TRBJ1-2,-,TRBV29-1,TGCAGCGTGCCATCTGGCGTTGGCTATGGCTACACCTTC,CSVPSGVGYGYTF
few,TRBJ1-4,TRBD1,TRBV6-6,TGTGCCAGCAGTTCTCAGGGGGATCGGGAAAAACTGTTTTTT,CASSSQGDREKLFF
-,TRBJ1-1,-,TRBV29-1,TGCAGCGTCTCTCTCAGGGGCGCTGAAGCTTTCTTT,CSVSLRGAEAFF
-,TRBJ1-2,-,TRBV3-1,TGTGCCAGCAGCCCCCGGATTACCTATGGCTACACCTTC,CASSPRITYGYTF
-,TRBJ2-1,-,TRBV20-1,TGCAGTGCTAGGGGTCCCAGGGCCGGGGGGCAGTTCTTC,CSARGPRAGGQFF
-,TRBJ1-1,-,TRBV7-2,TGTGCCAGCAGCACCTACCAGGGCACTGAAGCTTTCTTT,CASSTYQGTEAFF
-,TRBJ2-6,-,TRBV6-2/TRBV6-3,TGTGCCAGCAGTTACTCAGGGGCTGGGGCCAACGTCCTGACTTTC,CASSYSGAGANVLTF